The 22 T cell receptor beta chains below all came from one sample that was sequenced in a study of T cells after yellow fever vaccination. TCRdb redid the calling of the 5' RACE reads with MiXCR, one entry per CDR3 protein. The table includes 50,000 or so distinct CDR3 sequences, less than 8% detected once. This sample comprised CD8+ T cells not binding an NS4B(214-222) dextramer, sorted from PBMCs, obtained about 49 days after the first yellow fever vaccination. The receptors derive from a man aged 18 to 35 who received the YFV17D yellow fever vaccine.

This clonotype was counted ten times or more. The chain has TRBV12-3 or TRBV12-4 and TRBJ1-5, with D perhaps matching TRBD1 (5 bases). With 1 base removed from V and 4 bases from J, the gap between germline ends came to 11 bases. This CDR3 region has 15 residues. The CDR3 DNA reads TGTGCCAGCAGTTTAGAGGGGAGGGGTAATCAGCCCCAGCATTTT. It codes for CASSLEGRGNQPQHF.

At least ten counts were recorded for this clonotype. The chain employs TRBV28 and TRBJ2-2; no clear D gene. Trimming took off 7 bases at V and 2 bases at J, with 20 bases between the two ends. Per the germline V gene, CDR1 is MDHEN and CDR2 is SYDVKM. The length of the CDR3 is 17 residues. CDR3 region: CASNSPVIRVNTGELFF. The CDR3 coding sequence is TGTGCCAGCAACTCGCCTGTCATTAGGGTCAACACCGGGGAGCTGTTTTTT.

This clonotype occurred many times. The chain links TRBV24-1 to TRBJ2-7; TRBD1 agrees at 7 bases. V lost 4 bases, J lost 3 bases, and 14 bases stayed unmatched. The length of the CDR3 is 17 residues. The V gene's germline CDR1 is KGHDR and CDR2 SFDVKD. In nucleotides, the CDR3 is TGTGCCACCAGTGACCCTCTTCGAGACAGGGCCCGCTACGAGCAGTACTTC. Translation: CATSDPLRDRARYEQYF.

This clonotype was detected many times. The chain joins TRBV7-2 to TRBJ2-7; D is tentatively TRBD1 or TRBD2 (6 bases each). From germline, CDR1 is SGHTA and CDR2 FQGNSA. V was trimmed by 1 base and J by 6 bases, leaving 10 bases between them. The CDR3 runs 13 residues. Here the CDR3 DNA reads TGTGCCAGCAGCTTAGTAGGAGGGGGCGAGCAGTACTTC. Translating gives CASSLVGGGEQYF.

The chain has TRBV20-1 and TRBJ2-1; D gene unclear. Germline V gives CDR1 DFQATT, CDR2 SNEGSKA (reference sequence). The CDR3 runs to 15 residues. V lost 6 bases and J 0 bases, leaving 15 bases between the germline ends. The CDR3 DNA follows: TGCAGTGCCCACGGCGGCTACAGCTCCTACAATGAGCAGTTCTTC. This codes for CSAHGGYSSYNEQFF.

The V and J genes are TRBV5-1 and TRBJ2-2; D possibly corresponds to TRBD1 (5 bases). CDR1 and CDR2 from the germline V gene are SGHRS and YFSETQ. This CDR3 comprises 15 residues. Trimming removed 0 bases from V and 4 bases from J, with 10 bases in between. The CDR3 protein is CASSLGAGFTGELFF. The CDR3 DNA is TGCGCCAGCAGCTTGGGGGCAGGGTTCACCGGGGAGCTGTTTTTT.

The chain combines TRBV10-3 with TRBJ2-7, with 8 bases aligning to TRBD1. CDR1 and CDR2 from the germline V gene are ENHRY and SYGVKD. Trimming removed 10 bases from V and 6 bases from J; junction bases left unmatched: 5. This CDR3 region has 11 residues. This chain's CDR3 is CATWTGIEQYV. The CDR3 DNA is TGTGCCACGTGGACAGGGATCGAGCAGTACGTC.

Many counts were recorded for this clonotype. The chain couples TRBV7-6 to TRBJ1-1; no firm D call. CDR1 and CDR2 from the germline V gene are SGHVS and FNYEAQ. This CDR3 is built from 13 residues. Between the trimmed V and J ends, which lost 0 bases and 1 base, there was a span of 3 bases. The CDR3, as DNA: TGTGCCAGCAGCTTAGCTGAGAACACTGAAGCTTTCTTT. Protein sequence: CASSLAENTEAFF.

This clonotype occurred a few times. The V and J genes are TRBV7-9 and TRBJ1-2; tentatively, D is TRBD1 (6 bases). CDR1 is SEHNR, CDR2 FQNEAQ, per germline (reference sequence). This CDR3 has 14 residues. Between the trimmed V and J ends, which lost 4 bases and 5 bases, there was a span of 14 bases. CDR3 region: CASSSTGTHYGYTF. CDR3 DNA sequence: TGTGCCAGCAGCTCAACCGGGACACATTATGGCTACACCTTC.

The CDR3 nucleotides read TGTGCCAGCAGCCAAGGCACAGGATTGCGGCAAGAGACCCAGTACTTC. This codes for CASSQGTGLRQETQYF. V and J are TRBV3-1 and TRBJ2-5, with a weak D call TRBD1 (5 bases). Germline CDR1 LGHDT, CDR2 YNNKEL (reference sequence). Trimming took 1 base from V and 2 from J, leaving 14 bases between them. This CDR3 is built from 16 residues.

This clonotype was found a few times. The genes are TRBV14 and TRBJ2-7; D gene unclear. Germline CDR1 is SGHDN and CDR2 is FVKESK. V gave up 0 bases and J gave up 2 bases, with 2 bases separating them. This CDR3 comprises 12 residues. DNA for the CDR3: TGTGCCAGCAGCCAAGATCCCTACGAGCAGTACTTC. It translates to CASSQDPYEQYF.

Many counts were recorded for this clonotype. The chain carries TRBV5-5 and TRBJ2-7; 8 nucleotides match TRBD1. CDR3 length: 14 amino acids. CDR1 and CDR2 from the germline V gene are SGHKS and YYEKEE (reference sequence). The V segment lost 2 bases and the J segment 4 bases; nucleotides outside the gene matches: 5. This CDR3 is CASSFGTGTYEQYV. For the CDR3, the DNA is TGTGCCAGCAGCTTCGGGACAGGCACATACGAGCAGTACGTC.

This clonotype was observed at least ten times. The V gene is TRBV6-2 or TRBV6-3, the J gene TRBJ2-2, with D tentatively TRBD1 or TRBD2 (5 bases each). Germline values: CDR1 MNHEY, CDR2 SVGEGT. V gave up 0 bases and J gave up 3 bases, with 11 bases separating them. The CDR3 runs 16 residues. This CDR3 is CASSYSTRDDTGELFF. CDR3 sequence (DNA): TGTGCCAGCAGTTACTCGACAAGGGACGACACCGGGGAGCTGTTTTTT.

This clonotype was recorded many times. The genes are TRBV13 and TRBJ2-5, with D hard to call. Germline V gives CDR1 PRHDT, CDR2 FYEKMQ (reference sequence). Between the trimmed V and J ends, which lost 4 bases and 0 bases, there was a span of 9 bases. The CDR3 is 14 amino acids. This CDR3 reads CASSSRADQETQYF. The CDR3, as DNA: TGTGCCAGCAGCTCCCGGGCCGACCAAGAGACCCAGTACTTC.

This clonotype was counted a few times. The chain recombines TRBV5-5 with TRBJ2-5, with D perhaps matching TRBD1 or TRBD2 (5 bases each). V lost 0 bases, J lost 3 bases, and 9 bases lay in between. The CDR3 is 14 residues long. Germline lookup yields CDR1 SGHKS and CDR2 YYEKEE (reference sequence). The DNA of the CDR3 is TGTGCCAGCAGCTTGGGTTGGGGGAAAGAGACCCAGTACTTC. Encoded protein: CASSLGWGKETQYF.

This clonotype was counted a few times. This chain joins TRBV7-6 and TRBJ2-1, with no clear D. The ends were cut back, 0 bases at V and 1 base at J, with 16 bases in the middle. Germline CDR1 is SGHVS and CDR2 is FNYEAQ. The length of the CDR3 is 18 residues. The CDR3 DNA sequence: TGTGCCAGCAGCTTAGCACGTTCACGCTCTCAATCCTACAATGAGCAGTTCTTC. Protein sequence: CASSLARSRSQSYNEQFF. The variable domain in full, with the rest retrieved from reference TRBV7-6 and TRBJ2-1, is GAGVSQSPRYKVTKRGQDVALRCDPISGHVSLYWYRQALGQGPEFLTYFNYEAQQDKSGLPNDRFSAERPEGSISTLTIQRTEQRDSAMYRCASSLARSRSQSYNEQFFGPGTRLTVL.

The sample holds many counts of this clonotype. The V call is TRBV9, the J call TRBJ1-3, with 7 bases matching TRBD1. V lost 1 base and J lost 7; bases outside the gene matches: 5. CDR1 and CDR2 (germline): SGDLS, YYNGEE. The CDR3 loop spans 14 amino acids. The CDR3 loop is CASSVYGTENTIYF. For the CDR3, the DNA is TGTGCCAGCAGCGTATACGGGACAGAGAACACCATATATTTT.

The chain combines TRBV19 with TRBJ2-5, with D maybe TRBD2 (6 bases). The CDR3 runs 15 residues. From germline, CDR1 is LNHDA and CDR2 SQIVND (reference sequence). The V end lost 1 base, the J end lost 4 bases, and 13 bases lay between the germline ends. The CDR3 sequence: CASSIVRGRGETQYF. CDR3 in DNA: TGTGCCAGTAGTATAGTCCGGGGGAGAGGAGAGACCCAGTACTTC.

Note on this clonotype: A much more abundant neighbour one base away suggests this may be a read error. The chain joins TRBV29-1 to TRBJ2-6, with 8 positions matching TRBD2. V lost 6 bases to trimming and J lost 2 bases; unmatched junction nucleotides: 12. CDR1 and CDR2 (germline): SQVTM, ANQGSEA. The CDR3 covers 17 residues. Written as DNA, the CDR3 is TGCAGCGTCACGGGGGGGAGTTCTATCGCTGGGGCCAACGTCCTGACTTTC. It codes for CSVTGGSSIAGANVLTF.

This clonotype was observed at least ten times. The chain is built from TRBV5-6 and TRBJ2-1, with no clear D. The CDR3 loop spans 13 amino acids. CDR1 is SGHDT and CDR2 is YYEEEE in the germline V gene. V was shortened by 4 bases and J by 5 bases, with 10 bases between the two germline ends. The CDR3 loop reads CASSEDPDNEQFF. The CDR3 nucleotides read TGTGCCAGCAGCGAAGACCCCGACAATGAGCAGTTCTTC.

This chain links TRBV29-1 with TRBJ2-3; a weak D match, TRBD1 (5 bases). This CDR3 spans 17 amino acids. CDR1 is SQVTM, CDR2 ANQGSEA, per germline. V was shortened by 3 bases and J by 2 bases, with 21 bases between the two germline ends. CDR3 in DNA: TGCAGCGTTGAGGAATTAGGGGATCGACGACCCACAGATACGCAGTATTTT. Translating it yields CSVEELGDRRPTDTQYF.

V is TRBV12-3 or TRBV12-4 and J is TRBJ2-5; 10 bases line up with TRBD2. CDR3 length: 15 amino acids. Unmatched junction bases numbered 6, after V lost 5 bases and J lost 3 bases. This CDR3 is CASSLRTSGEETQYF. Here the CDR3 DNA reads TGTGCCAGCAGTCTGAGGACTAGCGGTGAAGAGACCCAGTACTTC.